The clone carrying this T cell receptor (beta chain) was seen repeatedly, ten times or more. Its matching antigen is unknown. This specimen comes from a study of T cells in Graves' hyperthyroidism and ophthalmopathy. Study at large: The authors collected peripheral blood at initial diagnosis, before any treatment. Study-wide results and caveats: Appearing also in blood were most of the thyroid clonotypes expanded above 0.001.

The trim removed 3 bases at V and 5 bases at J, leaving 6 bases unmatched. The germline gives CDR1 MDHEN, CDR2 SYDVKM. This CDR3 region has 14 residues. Amplification of TCR beta CDR3 regions was performed using RNA transcripts as template. When the TCR CDR3 underwent first-round RT-PCR, the HTBI primer set was used. TCRdb independently ran MiXCR on the multiplex PCR reads; one entry per CDR3 protein. Seen here are under 300,000 distinct CDR3 sequences, 15% observed once, and the top ten hold about 33%. PBMCs were sourced from more than 9 ml fresh peripheral blood. This clonotype originated in a woman between 45 and 60 years old with Graves' hyperthyroidism that later progressed to Graves' ophthalmopathy. Material for sequencing was blood. The genes are TRBV28 and TRBJ2-5; 7 bases are shared with TRBD2. The CDR3 coding sequence is TGTGCCAGCAGTTTGGGCGGGAGCGGGGAGACCCAGTACTTC. Translation gives CASSLGGSGETQYF.